One and the same sample provided the 20 T cell receptor beta chains below, sequenced in a study of vaccination and CD4 T cells after COVID-19. Treatment indicated: roughly ten-day PBMC culture with coronavirus spike peptide pools or control peptides (ViraFEST assay). Collection of the unexposed donor's CD4+ T cells took place before the COVID-19 pandemic (2011-2018). These receptors' targets are unknown. Cultured CD4+ T cells had their DNA profiled by the Oncomine TCR Beta short-read assay. MiXCR, applied by TCRdb to the PCR reads, yields one record per CDR3 protein. This sample has some 6,900 distinct CDR3 sequences, with 52% found just once. Sequenced material: CD4+ T cells from blood, cultured in vitro. These receptors originate from a human donor in good health.

In its sample, this clonotype was seen a few times. V gene TRBV15 combines with J gene TRBJ1-2; a weak D match, TRBD1 (5 bases). Germline assignment: CDR1 LNHNV and CDR2 YYDKDF (reference sequence). V was shortened by 1 base and J by 2 bases, with 14 bases between the two germline ends. The CDR3 spans 16 residues. The CDR3 coding sequence is TGTGCCACCAGCAGAGCGGGGACGGGGGAAAACTATGGCTACACCTTC. This encodes CATSRAGTGENYGYTF.

J is TRBJ1-6 and V is TRBV27; D perhaps matches TRBD1 (5 bases). The germline CDR1 and CDR2 sequences are MNHEY and SMNVEV (reference sequence). The CDR3 is 17 residues long. V lost 2 bases and J 8 bases, leaving 19 bases between the germline ends. DNA of the CDR3: TGTGCCAGCAGTTTAGGGTGGGGGGACGCCCGGGATTCACCCCTCCACTTT. Protein product: CASSLGWGDARDSPLHF.

The rearrangement uses TRBV5-1 and TRBJ2-5; 12 nucleotides line up with TRBD2. V dropped 5 bases and J dropped 4; count of bases not matched to a gene: 6. Germline V gene lookup returns CDR1 SGHRS and CDR2 YFSETQ. The CDR3 runs 15 residues. This chain's CDR3 is CASSAGLAGIETQYF. In nucleotides, the CDR3 is TGCGCCAGCAGTGCCGGACTAGCGGGGATAGAGACCCAGTACTTC. The complete variable domain, with remaining parts taken from reference TRBV5-1 and TRBJ2-5, reads KAGVTQTPRYLIKTRGQQVTLSCSPISGHRSVSWYQQTPGQGLQFLFEYFSETQRNKGNFPGRFSGRQFSNSRSEMNVSTLELGDSALYLCASSAGLAGIETQYFGPGTRLLVL.

In its sample, this clonotype was seen once. This chain joins TRBV19 and TRBJ1-3, with D unresolved. This CDR3 has 13 amino acids. Germline CDR1 is LNHDA and CDR2 is SQIVND (reference sequence). The germline V and J ends were trimmed by 3 bases and 0 bases, with 3 bases remaining between them. The CDR3 DNA sequence: TGTGCCAGTAGTATGCTCTCTGGAAACACCATATATTTT. This translates into CASSMLSGNTIYF.

V and J are TRBV7-9 and TRBJ1-5; D possibly corresponds to TRBD1 (5 bases). CDR3 length equals 12 residues. CDR1 SEHNR and CDR2 FQNEAQ come from the germline V gene (reference sequence). Trimming shortened V by 4 bases and J by 5 bases, and 6 bases separated the two germline ends. The CDR3 nucleotides are TGTGCCAGCAGCTCAGGGCATCAGCCCCAGCATTTT. It encodes CASSSGHQPQHF.

This clonotype was observed a few times. The genes are TRBV2 and TRBJ1-5; the match to TRBD1 covers 7 bases. Germline V gene data show CDR1 as SNHLY and CDR2 as FYNNEI. The CDR3 totals 14 residues. V dropped 6 bases and J dropped 2; count of bases not matched to a gene: 4. The CDR3 region has the DNA TGTGCCAGCAGCACAGGGGTTGGCAATCAGCCCCAGCATTTT. It encodes CASSTGVGNQPQHF.

This clonotype was recorded a few times. This chain connects TRBV7-2 to TRBJ2-3; tentatively, D is TRBD2 (5 bases). Germline loops: CDR1 SGHTA, CDR2 FQGNSA. V was trimmed by 7 bases and J by 6 bases, leaving 14 bases between them. The CDR3 extends over 13 amino acids. The chain's CDR3 is CASKGGGGDTQYF. In nucleotides, the CDR3 is TGTGCCAGCAAAGGAGGTGGCGGGGATACGCAGTATTTT.

The CDR3 DNA reads TGTGCCAGCAGCCTCGTCCGAGGCGCGATGTCTGGAAACACCATATATTTT. As protein: CASSLVRGAMSGNTIYF. V usage is TRBV6-2 or TRBV6-3 and J usage is TRBJ1-3; no clear D. Trimming cost V 6 bases and J 1 base, with 19 bases left between them. From germline, CDR1 is MNHEY and CDR2 SVGEGT. The CDR3 sequence is 17 residues long.

By share, this clonotype counts as medium-sized. The chain combines TRBV27 with TRBJ1-6; 8 nucleotides agree with TRBD1. Germline values: CDR1 MNHEY, CDR2 SMNVEV (reference sequence). V trimming: 6 bases; J trimming: 9 bases; junction bases outside the gene matches: 10. CDR3 length: 15 residues. The CDR3 sequence: CASRWDRQGTSPLHF. DNA for the CDR3: TGTGCCAGCAGGTGGGACAGGCAGGGTACTTCACCCCTCCACTTT.

The chain is built from TRBV30 and TRBJ1-1; no clear D. In germline, CDR1 is GTSNPN, CDR2 SVGIG (reference sequence). The CDR3 is 16 residues long. With 1 base removed from V and 4 bases from J, the gap between germline ends came to 19 bases. CDR3 nucleotides: TGTGCCTGGAGTGCCTGGGGAAGTAAGTTGGCCACTGAAGCTTTCTTT. Protein product: CAWSAWGSKLATEAFF.

This chain links TRBV7-2 with TRBJ2-7; no firm D call. The ends were cut back, 5 bases at V and 4 bases at J, with 9 bases in the middle. CDR1 is SGHTA, CDR2 FQGNSA, per germline. The CDR3 runs 12 residues. The CDR3 reads CASSPQDYEQYF. The CDR3 nucleotides are TGTGCCAGCAGCCCCCAGGATTACGAGCAGTACTTC.

The rearrangement links TRBV7-9 to TRBJ1-5, with TRBD1 as a possible D gene (6 bases). The V gene lost 5 bases and the J gene lost 6 bases, with 20 bases spanning the gap. The CDR3 is made up of 16 amino acids. Per germline, CDR1 SEHNR and CDR2 FQNEAQ (reference sequence). The DNA for the CDR3 is TGTGCCAGCAGCGTTAATCCAGGGGTCTCCAGTCAGCCCCAGCATTTT. Translated, it gives CASSVNPGVSSQPQHF.

The chain's CDR3 is CASTGGRSPLHF. The CDR3 DNA is TGTGCCAGCACAGGGGGCAGGTCACCCCTCCACTTT. The rearrangement uses TRBV12-3 or TRBV12-4 and TRBJ1-6; TRBD1 aligns across 8 bases. This CDR3 spans 12 amino acids. The V gene end was trimmed by 7 bases and the J gene end by 10 bases; junction bases not matched to a gene: 3.

The chain carries TRBV19 and TRBJ1-1, with 7 positions matching TRBD1. V was pared by 5 bases and J by 8 bases, with 5 bases of the junction left unmatched. Per the germline V gene, CDR1 is LNHDA and CDR2 is SQIVND (reference sequence). The CDR3 is 12 residues long. The CDR3 coding sequence is TGTGCCAGTAGTCCACGACAGGGAGAAGCTTTCTTT. This sequence encodes CASSPRQGEAFF.

The table lists this clonotype with a count of one. V is TRBV2 and J is TRBJ1-1, with D possibly being TRBD1 (5 bases). The germline gives CDR1 SNHLY, CDR2 FYNNEI. V lost 3 bases, J lost 5 bases, and 16 bases lay in between. The CDR3 length is 15 residues. The DNA of the CDR3 is TGTGCCAGCAGTGAGGGACTACCCAGTGGGACTGAAGCTTTCTTT. Amino acid sequence: CASSEGLPSGTEAFF.

The V gene is TRBV11-2, the J gene TRBJ1-2; TRBD1 matches 8 bases. The CDR3 is made up of 15 amino acids. After removal of 6 bases from V and 8 bases from J, the junction contained 14 bases not matched to a gene. Germline V CDR1 and CDR2: SGHAT, FQNNGV. CDR3 in amino acids: CASSSLVTGEEGYTF. CDR3 DNA sequence: TGTGCCAGCAGTTCCTTGGTGACAGGGGAAGAAGGCTACACCTTC.

J is TRBJ2-5 and V is TRBV11-2; weak D call: TRBD1 (6 bases). V lost 2 bases and J lost 2, with 9 bases in between. Germline CDR1 SGHAT, CDR2 FQNNGV. The CDR3 has 14 residues. The CDR3 DNA reads TGTGCCAGCAGCTTACGAGGACAGCAAGAGACCCAGTACTTC. It encodes CASSLRGQQETQYF. The variable domain in full, completed from reference TRBV11-2 and TRBJ2-5, reads EAGVAQSPRYKIIEKRQSVAFWCNPISGHATLYWYQQILGQGPKLLIQFQNNGVVDDSQLPKDRFSAERLKGVDSTLKIQPAKLEDSAVYLCASSLRGQQETQYFGPGTRLLVL.

This chain links TRBV5-1 with TRBJ1-1; 9 nucleotides line up with TRBD1. Per the germline V gene, CDR1 is SGHRS and CDR2 is YFSETQ. J was trimmed by 4 bases and V by 0 bases; bases with no gene match: 4. The CDR3 runs to 15 residues. This CDR3 is CASSLEQGASTEAFF. The CDR3 coding sequence is TGCGCCAGCAGCTTGGAACAGGGGGCGTCCACTGAAGCTTTCTTT.

The V call is TRBV24-1, the J call TRBJ2-5; unclear D gene. The germline V gene has CDR1 KGHDR and CDR2 SFDVKD. V was pared by 5 bases and J by 2 bases, with 14 bases between. The CDR3 has 15 residues. The CDR3 bases are TGTGCCACCAGTGCTCGCCCCCCGCTTCAAGAGACCCAGTACTTC. It is translated as CATSARPPLQETQYF.

This clonotype has only one observation. The chain uses TRBV7-8 and TRBJ2-1, with TRBD2 identical over 10 bases. This CDR3 contains 16 residues. Germline V gives CDR1 SGHVS, CDR2 FQNEAQ. After removal of 5 bases from V and 7 bases from J, the junction contained 11 bases not matched to a gene. In DNA, the CDR3 is TGTGCCAGCAGCCACCCTAGCGGGAGAGGGGGTAATGAGCAGTTCTTC. This gives the protein CASSHPSGRGGNEQFF.